This TCR beta chain originates from a study of cytomegalovirus exposure and HLA in healthy donors. Study outcomes and limitations: Reports showed the classifier diagnosing cytomegalovirus status with high specificity and sensitivity. TCR beta sequences reportedly predicted most subjects' HLA-A and HLA-B alleles accurately.

V was pared by 4 bases and J by 5 bases, with 2 bases of the junction left unmatched. CDR1 PRHDT and CDR2 FYEKMQ come from the germline V gene (reference sequence). This CDR3 has 12 residues. For this clone: The antigen remains undetermined.

The PCR employed 60 Vbeta primers together with 13 Jbeta primers. Assay: immunoSEQ multiplex PCR; the TCRdb copy retains only in-frame clones and omits some. The sample table includes tens of thousands of clones. Healthy bone marrow donors made up the donor group. What was sequenced was PBMCs. The TCR sequence derives from a man aged 25-45 years in good health and CMV-seropositive. V usage is TRBV13 and J usage is TRBJ2-7; 7 bases are shared with TRBD1. The CDR3 DNA sequence: TGTGCCAGCAGCTCGACAGGGAACGAGCAGTACTTC. Amino acid sequence: CASSSTGNEQYF.